These T cell receptor beta chains were read from a single sample in a study of shared clonotypes between healthy human individuals. The table came from immunoSEQ multiplex PCR; TCRdb's copy has only in-frame clones and leaves some out. In the table there are 2.3 million or so clones, roughly 93% of which are singletons. Sequencing used naive CD4+ T cells from PBMCs. These receptors all come from a young man in good health. Some clones in this sample may be carry-over from other donors' samples. Both conserved end residues are part of each CDR3. The order of the fields is CDR3 DNA, CDR3 protein, J gene, D gene, V gene, clone size. The D gene is left open where the match is weak. Part of the rows lack a size; the others show once, few, many or a class for expanded clones.

cdr3_nt: TGTGCCAGCAGGGCCGGGACAGAGAATCAGCCCCAGCATTTT; cdr3_aa: CASRAGTENQPQHF; j_call: TRBJ1-5; d_call: TRBD1; v_call: TRBV6-6; clone_size: .
cdr3_nt: TGCAGCGTTGACGGGTATGGCACAGATACGCAGTATTTT; cdr3_aa: CSVDGYGTDTQYF; j_call: TRBJ2-3; d_call: .; v_call: TRBV29-1; clone_size: .
cdr3_nt: TGTGCCAGCAGCTACCCAGGGAGGGCCTCTGAGCAGTTCTTC; cdr3_aa: CASSYPGRASEQFF; j_call: TRBJ2-1; d_call: TRBD2; v_call: TRBV7-3; clone_size: .
cdr3_nt: TGTGCCAGTAGTGAATACCGGGCCCCAAGCAATCAGCCCCAGCATTTT; cdr3_aa: CASSEYRAPSNQPQHF; j_call: TRBJ1-5; d_call: .; v_call: TRBV19; clone_size: few
cdr3_nt: TGTGCCAGCTCACGGACGGCAATCAGTGCGAACACCGGGGAGCTGTTTTTT; cdr3_aa: CASSRTAISANTGELFF; j_call: TRBJ2-2; d_call: .; v_call: TRBV18; clone_size: .
cdr3_nt: TGCAGCGTTGAGGTTTGGGGCTACGAGCAGTACTTC; cdr3_aa: CSVEVWGYEQYF; j_call: TRBJ2-7; d_call: .; v_call: TRBV29-1; clone_size: .
cdr3_nt: TGTGCCAGCTGGATATTTTACGAGCAGTACTTC; cdr3_aa: CASWIFYEQYF; j_call: TRBJ2-7; d_call: .; v_call: TRBV6-4; clone_size: .
cdr3_nt: TGTGCCAGCAGTCCCTCGCGGGTGCGGGAGCAGTACTTC; cdr3_aa: CASSPSRVREQYF; j_call: TRBJ2-7; d_call: .; v_call: TRBV28; clone_size: once
cdr3_nt: TGTGCCAGCAGTTTGCGCGGGAGGGCCTACAATGAGCAGTTCTTC; cdr3_aa: CASSLRGRAYNEQFF; j_call: TRBJ2-1; d_call: TRBD2; v_call: TRBV27; clone_size: .
cdr3_nt: TGTGCCAGCAGTTACGGAGCAAGGGGGCCTGGAAACACCATATATTTT; cdr3_aa: CASSYGARGPGNTIYF; j_call: TRBJ1-3; d_call: TRBD1; v_call: TRBV6-5; clone_size: .
cdr3_nt: TGTGCCAGCAGCTTAAAGGGACAGGACCAAGAGACCCAGTACTTC; cdr3_aa: CASSLKGQDQETQYF; j_call: TRBJ2-5; d_call: TRBD1; v_call: TRBV7-2; clone_size: .
cdr3_nt: TGCAGTGGTATATATTACAATGAGCAGTTCTTC; cdr3_aa: CSGIYYNEQFF; j_call: TRBJ2-1; d_call: .; v_call: TRBV20-1; clone_size: .
cdr3_nt: TGTGCCAGCAGCTTGGTAAGACTAGCGGGTCTCGTCCGGAACCAAGAGACCCAGTACTTC; cdr3_aa: CASSLVRLAGLVRNQETQYF; j_call: TRBJ2-5; d_call: TRBD2; v_call: TRBV5-5; clone_size: .
cdr3_nt: TGTGCCAGCAGCTTAACCGGGGACAGGCCCCCAGATACGCAGTATTTT; cdr3_aa: CASSLTGDRPPDTQYF; j_call: TRBJ2-3; d_call: TRBD1; v_call: TRBV7-3; clone_size: .
cdr3_nt: TGTGCCATCAGTGTACAGGGGGAGACCCAGTACTTC; cdr3_aa: CAISVQGETQYF; j_call: TRBJ2-5; d_call: TRBD1; v_call: TRBV10-3; clone_size: .
cdr3_nt: TGTGCCAGCAGCGCCAGGGCAGGGAGCTATGGCTACACCTTC; cdr3_aa: CASSARAGSYGYTF; j_call: TRBJ1-2; d_call: .; v_call: TRBV7-9; clone_size: .
cdr3_nt: TGTGCCAGCACGGGTGGGGCGGGAGCCCTCACAGATACGCAGTATTTT; cdr3_aa: CASTGGAGALTDTQYF; j_call: TRBJ2-3; d_call: TRBD2; v_call: TRBV4-2; clone_size: .
cdr3_nt: TGTGCCAGCAGTCCCGCGGAGCTCCGAAAAGAAGCTTTCTTT; cdr3_aa: CASSPAELRKEAFF; j_call: TRBJ1-1; d_call: .; v_call: TRBV6-6; clone_size: .
cdr3_nt: TGTGCCAGCAGCTTAGTAGGACAGGCTACGTACGAGCAGTACTTC; cdr3_aa: CASSLVGQATYEQYF; j_call: TRBJ2-7; d_call: TRBD1; v_call: TRBV7-6; clone_size: .
cdr3_nt: TGCGCCAGCAGCCCGGGACTAGGAGAAAATGAGCAGTTCTTC; cdr3_aa: CASSPGLGENEQFF; j_call: TRBJ2-1; d_call: TRBD2; v_call: TRBV4-1; clone_size: .
cdr3_nt: TGTGCCACCTCTTCTAGGGGACTAGCGGGAAGCACAGATACGCAGTATTTT; cdr3_aa: CATSSRGLAGSTDTQYF; j_call: TRBJ2-3; d_call: TRBD2; v_call: TRBV15; clone_size: .
cdr3_nt: TGTGCCAGCAGTTCGTACGGCGATGAGCAGTTCTTC; cdr3_aa: CASSSYGDEQFF; j_call: TRBJ2-1; d_call: .; v_call: TRBV7-2; clone_size: .
cdr3_nt: TGTGCCAGCATCCCTTACCGTGTCGGGGAGCTGTTTTTT; cdr3_aa: CASIPYRVGELFF; j_call: TRBJ2-2; d_call: .; v_call: TRBV7-8; clone_size: .
cdr3_nt: TGTGCCAGCAGCACCCGGGGGCCGTCGGATGAGCAGTTCTTC; cdr3_aa: CASSTRGPSDEQFF; j_call: TRBJ2-1; d_call: .; v_call: TRBV5-6; clone_size: .
cdr3_nt: TGCGCCAGCAGCAGACAGGACAGCTTTAATGAAAAACTGTTTTTT; cdr3_aa: CASSRQDSFNEKLFF; j_call: TRBJ1-4; d_call: .; v_call: TRBV5-1; clone_size: .
cdr3_nt: TGTGCCAGCAGTTACTCGACAGGGCAAGGCTACACCTTC; cdr3_aa: CASSYSTGQGYTF; j_call: TRBJ1-2; d_call: TRBD1; v_call: TRBV6-6; clone_size: few
cdr3_nt: TGCGCCAGCAGTGAGCGGATAGCGGGAACCCACGAGCAGTACTTC; cdr3_aa: CASSERIAGTHEQYF; j_call: TRBJ2-7; d_call: TRBD2; v_call: TRBV10-2; clone_size: .
cdr3_nt: TGTGCCAGCACCCAAGAAGCGGGATGGAATGGCTACACCTTC; cdr3_aa: CASTQEAGWNGYTF; j_call: TRBJ1-2; d_call: .; v_call: TRBV6-6; clone_size: .
cdr3_nt: TGCGCCAGCAGGCAGCAGGGGATGAACACTGAAGCTTTCTTT; cdr3_aa: CASRQQGMNTEAFF; j_call: TRBJ1-1; d_call: .; v_call: TRBV5-1; clone_size: .
cdr3_nt: TGTGCCTGGAGTGTACTTCTAGCGGGAGGATACATTCAGTACTTC; cdr3_aa: CAWSVLLAGGYIQYF; j_call: TRBJ2-4; d_call: TRBD2; v_call: TRBV30; clone_size: .
cdr3_nt: TGTGCCAGCAGCTTGGTTACTAGCGGGGCAGATACGCAGTATTTT; cdr3_aa: CASSLVTSGADTQYF; j_call: TRBJ2-3; d_call: TRBD2; v_call: TRBV5-4; clone_size: .
cdr3_nt: TGCGCCAGCAGCTTCGGCGTCTTACAAGAGACCCAGTACTTC; cdr3_aa: CASSFGVLQETQYF; j_call: TRBJ2-5; d_call: .; v_call: TRBV5-1; clone_size: .
cdr3_nt: TGTGCCAGCAGTTTACAACCTTACAGGGGGGGAAACTCCTACGAGCAGTACTTC; cdr3_aa: CASSLQPYRGGNSYEQYF; j_call: TRBJ2-7; d_call: .; v_call: TRBV28; clone_size: .
cdr3_nt: TGTGCCAGCAGTTTCGAGAGGTTCGGTGACTACGAGCAGTACTTC; cdr3_aa: CASSFERFGDYEQYF; j_call: TRBJ2-7; d_call: .; v_call: TRBV28; clone_size: .
cdr3_nt: TGTGCCACCAGCAGAGATTTAGCGGTCTCCTACGAGCAGTACTTC; cdr3_aa: CATSRDLAVSYEQYF; j_call: TRBJ2-7; d_call: .; v_call: TRBV15; clone_size: .
cdr3_nt: TGTGCCACCAGCAGAGGGAACCCCAGGGGACTAGCCAAAAACATTCAGTACTTC; cdr3_aa: CATSRGNPRGLAKNIQYF; j_call: TRBJ2-4; d_call: .; v_call: TRBV15; clone_size: .
cdr3_nt: TGTGCCAGTAGACCTACAGGGACGAACACTGAAGCTTTCTTT; cdr3_aa: CASRPTGTNTEAFF; j_call: TRBJ1-1; d_call: .; v_call: TRBV19; clone_size: .
cdr3_nt: TGTGCCAGCAGTTTCACCGCGCTTCCCGGACAGGGGGCCGGGGAGCTGTTTTTT; cdr3_aa: CASSFTALPGQGAGELFF; j_call: TRBJ2-2; d_call: TRBD1; v_call: TRBV27; clone_size: .
cdr3_nt: TGTGCCAGCTCACCGGGAGATAACAGGGGACTGTTTTTT; cdr3_aa: CASSPGDNRGLFF; j_call: TRBJ1-4; d_call: TRBD1; v_call: TRBV18; clone_size: .
cdr3_nt: TGTGCCAGCAGTCCCGGGGGATCCTACGAGCAGTACTTC; cdr3_aa: CASSPGGSYEQYF; j_call: TRBJ2-7; d_call: .; v_call: TRBV27; clone_size: once